This entry features one TCR beta chain sequence. These data belong to a study of blood T cell repertoires in COVID-19. Sequencing used immunoSEQ multiplex PCR; TCRdb keeps in-frame clones, though not all of them. The sample includes roughly 90,000 clones, around 81% of them seen just once. Germline CDR1 LGHDT, CDR2 YNNKEL (reference sequence). This CDR3 contains 14 residues. Deletions cut 4 bases from V and 1 base from J, with 10 bases between. This sequence was found in a woman between 65 and 79 years old with acute or convalescent COVID-19. The chain is built from TRBV3-1 (or the pseudogene TRBV3-2) and TRBJ1-1; maybe TRBD1 (6 bases). Specimen: peripheral blood. CDR3 coding DNA: TGTGCCAGCAGCCGTCAACAGGGGAACACTGAAGCTTTCTTT. Translating it yields CASSRQQGNTEAFF.